A single sample is the source of the 13 T cell receptor beta chains below, sequenced in a study of cytomegalovirus exposure and HLA in healthy donors. Method: immunoSEQ multiplex PCR; TCRdb's copy keeps in-frame clones and lacks some. The data contain about 150,000 clones, approximately 86% of them seen just once; the ten biggest clones take up about 20%. Specimen: PBMCs. All receptors come from a man in his late teens or twenties in good health and CMV-seropositive.

J is TRBJ2-3 and V is TRBV27, with 12 bases lining up with TRBD2. The CDR3 has 17 residues. CDR1 and CDR2 (germline): MNHEY, SMNVEV (reference sequence). The trim removed 5 bases at V and 0 bases at J, leaving 6 bases unmatched. The CDR3 nucleotides read TGTGCCAGCAGTCCTTGGACTAGCGGGGCTAGCACAGATACGCAGTATTTT. Protein sequence: CASSPWTSGASTDTQYF.

The gene calls are TRBV7-8 and TRBJ1-1, with a tentative D call TRBD1 (6 bases). CDR1 and CDR2 from the germline V gene are SGHVS and FQNEAQ. CDR3 length: 15 residues. Trimming removed 5 bases from V and 4 bases from J, with 17 bases in between. CDR3 sequence: CASSPTGTSGTEAFF. The DNA of the CDR3 is TGTGCCAGCAGCCCCACCGGGACATCGGGCACTGAAGCTTTCTTT.

J is TRBJ2-7 and V is TRBV4-3; TRBD2 matches at 9 bases. The CDR3 contains 15 residues. Per the germline V gene, CDR1 is LGHNA and CDR2 is YSLEER. With 3 bases clipped from V and 6 bases from J, the junction kept 9 bases outside the gene matches. In DNA, the CDR3 is TGCGCCAGCAGCCAGGGGACTAGCTTTAAGTCCGAGCAGTACTTC. Amino acid sequence: CASSQGTSFKSEQYF.

The table lists this clone with a few counts. This chain connects TRBV11-2 to TRBJ1-5; D call uncertain. The CDR3 spans 13 residues. V lost 1 base and J lost 5, with 6 bases in between. Germline V lookup: CDR1 SGHAT, CDR2 FQNNGV. The CDR3 nucleotides are TGTGCCAGCAGCTTAGCCGGGGATCAGCCCCAGCATTTT. Protein product: CASSLAGDQPQHF.

This rearrangement joins TRBV6-5 to TRBJ2-7; a weak D match, TRBD2 (5 bases). The CDR3 runs 12 residues. Germline CDR1 reads MNHEY; CDR2 reads SVGAGI. V gave up 5 bases and J gave up 4 bases, with 9 bases separating them. In nucleotides, the CDR3 is TGTGCCAGCAGTGCCCGGGGTTACGAGCAGTACTTC. Protein sequence: CASSARGYEQYF.

The genes are TRBV30 and TRBJ1-1; D ambiguous. The CDR3 extends over 11 amino acids. Trimming shortened V by 8 bases and J by 0 bases, and 7 bases separated the two germline ends. The germline CDR1 and CDR2 sequences are GTSNPN and SVGIG (reference sequence). The chain's CDR3 is CAHTMNTEAFF. CDR3 nucleotides: TGTGCCCACACAATGAACACTGAAGCTTTCTTT. Drawing the rest from reference TRBV30 and TRBJ1-1, the complete variable domain is SQTIHQWPATLVQPVGSPLSLECTVEGTSNPNLYWYRQAAGRGLQLLFYSVGIGQISSEVPQNLSASRPQDRQFILSSKKLLLSDSGFYLCAHTMNTEAFFGQGTRLTVV.

J is TRBJ2-7 and V is TRBV5-5, with D tentatively TRBD1 (5 bases). The V end lost 4 bases, the J end lost 3 bases, and 11 bases lay between the germline ends. The length of the CDR3 is 13 residues. Germline V CDR1 and CDR2: SGHKS, YYEKEE (reference sequence). CDR3 sequence reads: CASSINRNYEQYF. CDR3 bases: TGTGCCAGCAGCATAAACAGGAACTACGAGCAGTACTTC.

The rearrangement links TRBV30 to TRBJ2-3, with TRBD2 identical over 7 bases. The CDR3 consists of 14 residues. With 0 bases clipped from V and 7 bases from J, the junction kept 7 bases outside the gene matches. Looked up from germline, CDR1 is GTSNPN and CDR2 is SVGIG (reference sequence). CDR3 sequence reads: CAWSVVASGYTQYF. The CDR3 nucleotides read TGTGCCTGGAGTGTAGTTGCTAGCGGTTATACGCAGTATTTT.

As regards this clone: With a far larger clone one base away, a read error is the likely cause. The V gene is TRBV7-9, the J gene TRBJ2-7, with a tentative D call TRBD1 (6 bases). This CDR3 region has 16 residues. Germline V gives CDR1 SEHNR, CDR2 FQNEAQ (reference sequence). V dropped 4 bases and J dropped 3 bases, with 19 bases sitting between them. The CDR3 reads CASSSTYRVQDYEQYF. The CDR3 bases are TGTGCCAGCAGCTCAACCTACAGGGTTCAAGACTACGAGCAGTACTTC. Combining the CDR3 with reference TRBV7-9 and TRBJ2-7 gives the whole variable domain DTGVSQNPRHKITKRGQNVTFRCDPISEHNRLYWYRQTLGQGPEFLTYFQNEAQLEKSRLLSDRFSAERPKGSFSTLEIQRTEQGDSAMYLCASSSTYRVQDYEQYFGPGTRLTVT.

The V gene is TRBV29-1, the J gene TRBJ1-1; 7 bases map to TRBD1. CDR1 and CDR2 (germline): SQVTM, ANQGSEA. With 7 bases clipped from V and 1 base from J, the junction kept 6 bases outside the gene matches. CDR3 size: 13 residues. The chain's CDR3 is CSGRGQPNTEAFF. The CDR3 DNA reads as TGCAGCGGGAGGGGACAGCCGAACACTGAAGCTTTCTTT.

The rearrangement uses TRBV21-1 and TRBJ2-3; the D segment call TRBD2 is taken from the table without a DNA check. TRBV21-1 constitutes a pseudogene. The CDR3 is made up of 13 amino acids. CDR3 in amino acids: CASATSSTDTQYF. Written as DNA, the CDR3 is TGTGCCAGCGCGACTAGCAGCACAGATACGCAGTATTTT.

The sample holds one count of this clone. This chain uses TRBV12-5 with TRBJ2-1; 10 bases align to TRBD2. V was pared by 6 bases and J by 8 bases, with 7 bases of the junction left unmatched. The CDR3 sequence is 14 residues long. Per the germline V gene, CDR1 is LGHNT and CDR2 is FRNRAP. CDR3 region: CASGLLAGAHEQFF. CDR3 DNA sequence: TGTGCTAGTGGCCTTCTAGCGGGGGCCCATGAGCAGTTCTTC.

This chain joins TRBV7-2 and TRBJ2-4; D possibly corresponds to TRBD2 (5 bases). The CDR3 is made up of 14 amino acids. Germline loops: CDR1 SGHTA, CDR2 FQGNSA. Trimming took 5 bases from V and 7 from J, leaving 15 bases between them. CDR3 DNA sequence: TGTGCCAGCAGCCTAAGGGCTAGCATGAACATTCAGTACTTC. Protein: CASSLRASMNIQYF.